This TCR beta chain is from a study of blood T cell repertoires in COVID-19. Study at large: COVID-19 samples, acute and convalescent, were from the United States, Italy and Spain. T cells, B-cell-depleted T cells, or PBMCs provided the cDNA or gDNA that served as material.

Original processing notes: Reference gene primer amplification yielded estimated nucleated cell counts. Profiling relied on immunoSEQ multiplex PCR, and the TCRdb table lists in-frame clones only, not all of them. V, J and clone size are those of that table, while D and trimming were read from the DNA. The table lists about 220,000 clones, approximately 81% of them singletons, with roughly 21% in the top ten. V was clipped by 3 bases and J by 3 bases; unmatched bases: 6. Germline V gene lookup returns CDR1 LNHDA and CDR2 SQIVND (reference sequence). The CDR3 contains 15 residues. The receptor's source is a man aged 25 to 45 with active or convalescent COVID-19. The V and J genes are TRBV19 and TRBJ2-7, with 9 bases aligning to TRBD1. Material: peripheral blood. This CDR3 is CASSIGQGKNYEQYF. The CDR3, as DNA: TGTGCCAGTAGTATCGGACAGGGGAAAAACTACGAGCAGTACTTC.